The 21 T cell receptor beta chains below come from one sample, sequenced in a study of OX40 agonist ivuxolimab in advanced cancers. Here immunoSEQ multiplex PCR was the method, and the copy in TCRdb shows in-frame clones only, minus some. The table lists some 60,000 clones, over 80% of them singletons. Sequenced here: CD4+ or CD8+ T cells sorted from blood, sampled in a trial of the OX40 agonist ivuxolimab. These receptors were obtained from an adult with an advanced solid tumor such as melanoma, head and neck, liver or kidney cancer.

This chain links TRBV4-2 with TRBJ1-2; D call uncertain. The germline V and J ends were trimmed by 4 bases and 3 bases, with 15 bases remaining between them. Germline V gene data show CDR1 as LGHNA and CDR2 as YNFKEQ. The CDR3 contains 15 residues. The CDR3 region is CASSPETTRDYGYTF. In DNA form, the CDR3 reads TGTGCCAGCAGCCCAGAGACCACGAGGGACTATGGCTACACCTTC.

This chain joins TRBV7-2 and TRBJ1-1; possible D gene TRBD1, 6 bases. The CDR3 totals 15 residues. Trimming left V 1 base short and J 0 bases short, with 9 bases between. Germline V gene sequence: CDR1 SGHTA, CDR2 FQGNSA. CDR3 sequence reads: CASSLGTALNTEAFF. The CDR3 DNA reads TGTGCCAGCAGCTTAGGGACAGCTCTGAACACTGAAGCTTTCTTT.

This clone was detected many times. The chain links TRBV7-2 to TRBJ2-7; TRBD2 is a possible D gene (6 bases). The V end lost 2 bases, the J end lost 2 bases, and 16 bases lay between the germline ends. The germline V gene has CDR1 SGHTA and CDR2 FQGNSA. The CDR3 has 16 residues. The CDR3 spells CASSLRAGSGTYEQYF. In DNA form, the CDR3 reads TGTGCCAGCAGCTTAAGAGCGGGCTCAGGGACCTACGAGCAGTACTTC.

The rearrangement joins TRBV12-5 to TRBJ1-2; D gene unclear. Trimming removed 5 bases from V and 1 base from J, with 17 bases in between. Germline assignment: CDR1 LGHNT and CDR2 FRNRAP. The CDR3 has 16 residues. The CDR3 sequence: CASGPPRRASNYGYTF. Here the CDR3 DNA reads TGTGCTAGTGGTCCACCCAGGAGGGCAAGTAACTATGGCTACACCTTC.

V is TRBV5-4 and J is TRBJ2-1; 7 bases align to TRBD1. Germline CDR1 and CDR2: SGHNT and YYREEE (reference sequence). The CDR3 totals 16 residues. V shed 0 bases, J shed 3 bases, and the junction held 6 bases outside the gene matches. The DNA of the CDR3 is TGTGCCAGCAGCTTGGGTTGGGGACAGAACTACAATGAGCAGTTCTTC. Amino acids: CASSLGWGQNYNEQFF.

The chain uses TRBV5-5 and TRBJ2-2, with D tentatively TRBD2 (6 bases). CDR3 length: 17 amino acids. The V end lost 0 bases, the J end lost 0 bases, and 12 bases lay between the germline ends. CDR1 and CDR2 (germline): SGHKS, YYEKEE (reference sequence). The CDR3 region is CASSLVARGANTGELFF. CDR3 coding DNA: TGTGCCAGCAGCTTGGTCGCGCGGGGTGCGAACACCGGGGAGCTGTTTTTT.

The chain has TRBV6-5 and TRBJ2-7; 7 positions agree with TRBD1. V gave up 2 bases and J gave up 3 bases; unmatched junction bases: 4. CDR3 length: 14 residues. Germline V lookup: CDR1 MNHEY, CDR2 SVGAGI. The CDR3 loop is CASSYRRDSYEQYF. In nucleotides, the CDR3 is TGTGCCAGCAGTTACCGCCGGGACAGCTACGAGCAGTACTTC.

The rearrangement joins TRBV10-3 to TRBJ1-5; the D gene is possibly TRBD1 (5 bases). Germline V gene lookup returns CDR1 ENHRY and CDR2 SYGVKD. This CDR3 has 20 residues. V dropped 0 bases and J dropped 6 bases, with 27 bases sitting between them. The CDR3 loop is CAISESTIGQGEAQRQPQHF. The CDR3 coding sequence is TGTGCCATCAGTGAGTCGACAATTGGGCAGGGTGAAGCCCAACGTCAGCCCCAGCATTTT.

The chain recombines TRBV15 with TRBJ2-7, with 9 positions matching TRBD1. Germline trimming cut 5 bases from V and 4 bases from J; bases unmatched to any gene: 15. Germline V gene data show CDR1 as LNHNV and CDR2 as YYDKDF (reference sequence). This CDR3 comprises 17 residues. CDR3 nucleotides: TGTGCCACCAGCTCCCGGGGCGGGGACAGGGAGGGTTACGAGCAGTACTTC. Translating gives CATSSRGGDREGYEQYF. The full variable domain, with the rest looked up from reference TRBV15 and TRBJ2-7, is DAMVIQNPRYQVTQFGKPVTLSCSQTLNHNVMYWYQQKSSQAPKLLFHYYDKDFNNEADTPDNFQSRRPNTSFCFLDIRSPGLGDTAMYLCATSSRGGDREGYEQYFGPGTRLTVT.

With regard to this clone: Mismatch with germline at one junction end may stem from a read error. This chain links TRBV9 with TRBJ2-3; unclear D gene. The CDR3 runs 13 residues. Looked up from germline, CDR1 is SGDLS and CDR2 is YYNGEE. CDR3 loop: CASSVELGDKQYF. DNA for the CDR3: TGTGCCAGCAGCGTAGAATTGGGTGATAAGCAGTATTTT.

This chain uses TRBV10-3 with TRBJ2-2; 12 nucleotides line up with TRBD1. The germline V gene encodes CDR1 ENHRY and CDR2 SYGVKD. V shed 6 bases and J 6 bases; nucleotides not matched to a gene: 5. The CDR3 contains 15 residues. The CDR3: CAIRGTGGHPGELFF. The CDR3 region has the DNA TGTGCCATCAGGGGGACAGGGGGCCATCCCGGGGAGCTGTTTTTT.

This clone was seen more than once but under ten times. CDR3 sequence (DNA): TGTGCCAGCAGGTCACCTGGGACAGGGAATGGCTACACCTTC. It codes for CASRSPGTGNGYTF. The chain is built from TRBV6-5 and TRBJ1-2; TRBD1 matches at 9 bases. With 6 bases clipped from V and 6 bases from J, the junction kept 8 bases outside the gene matches. CDR3 length: 14 residues. Germline V gives CDR1 MNHEY, CDR2 SVGAGI.

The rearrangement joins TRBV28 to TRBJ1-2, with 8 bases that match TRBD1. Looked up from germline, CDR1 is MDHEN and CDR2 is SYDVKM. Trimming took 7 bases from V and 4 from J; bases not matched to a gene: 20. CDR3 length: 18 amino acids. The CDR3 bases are TGTGCCAGCAACCGAGGAGGGGCAGGGGGCCCTTTCCTCTATGGCTACACCTTC. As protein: CASNRGGAGGPFLYGYTF.

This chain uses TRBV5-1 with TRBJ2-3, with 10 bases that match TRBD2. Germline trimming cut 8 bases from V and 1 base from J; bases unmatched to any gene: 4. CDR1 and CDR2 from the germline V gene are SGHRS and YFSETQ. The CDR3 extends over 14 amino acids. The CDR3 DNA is TGCGCCAGTAAGCGGGGGGGCGGCACAGATACGCAGTATTTT. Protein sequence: CASKRGGGTDTQYF. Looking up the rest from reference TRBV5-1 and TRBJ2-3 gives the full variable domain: KAGVTQTPRYLIKTRGQQVTLSCSPISGHRSVSWYQQTPGQGLQFLFEYFSETQRNKGNFPGRFSGRQFSNSRSEMNVSTLELGDSALYLCASKRGGGTDTQYFGPGTRLTVL.

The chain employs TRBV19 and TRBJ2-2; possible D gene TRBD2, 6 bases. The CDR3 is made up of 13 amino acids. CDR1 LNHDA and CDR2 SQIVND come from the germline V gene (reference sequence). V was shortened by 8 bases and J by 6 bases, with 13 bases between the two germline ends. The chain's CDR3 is CASSEGWAGELFF. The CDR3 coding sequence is TGTGCCAGTTCGGAGGGGTGGGCCGGGGAGCTGTTTTTT.

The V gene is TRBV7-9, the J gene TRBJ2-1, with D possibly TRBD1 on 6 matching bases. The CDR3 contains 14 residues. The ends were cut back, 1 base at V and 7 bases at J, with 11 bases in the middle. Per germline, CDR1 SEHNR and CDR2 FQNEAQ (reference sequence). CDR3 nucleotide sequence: TGTGCCAGCAGCTTAGGGGGGCCTGGGAATGAGCAGTTCTTC. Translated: CASSLGGPGNEQFF.

CDR3 protein: CASSLGPSTSTDTQYF. CDR3 DNA sequence: TGTGCCAGCAGCTTGGGCCCCTCAACTTCCACAGATACGCAGTATTTT. This chain connects TRBV5-6 to TRBJ2-3; D unclear. Germline-derived CDR1 and CDR2 are SGHDT and YYEEEE. Trimming stripped 0 bases from V and 2 bases from J, with 13 bases between. This CDR3 spans 16 amino acids.

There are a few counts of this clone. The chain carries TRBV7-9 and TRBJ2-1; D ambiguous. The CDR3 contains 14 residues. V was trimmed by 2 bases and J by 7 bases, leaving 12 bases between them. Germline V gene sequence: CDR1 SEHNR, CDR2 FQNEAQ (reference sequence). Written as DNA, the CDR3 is TGTGCCAGCAGCTTATCGATTGGAGAGAATGAGCAGTTCTTC. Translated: CASSLSIGENEQFF.

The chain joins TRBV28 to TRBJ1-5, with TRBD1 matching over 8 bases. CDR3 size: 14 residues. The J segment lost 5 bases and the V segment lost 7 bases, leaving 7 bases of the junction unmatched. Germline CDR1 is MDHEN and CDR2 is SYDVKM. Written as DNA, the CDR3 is TGTGCCAGCACTTCACAGGGGGGGCATCAGCCCCAGCATTTT. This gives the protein CASTSQGGHQPQHF.

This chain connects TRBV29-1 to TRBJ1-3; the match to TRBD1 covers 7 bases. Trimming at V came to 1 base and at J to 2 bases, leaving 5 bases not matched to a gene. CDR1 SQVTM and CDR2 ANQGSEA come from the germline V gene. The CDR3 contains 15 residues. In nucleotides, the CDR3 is TGCAGCGTTGAAGGGACAGGCGCCCCTGGAAACACCATATATTTT. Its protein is CSVEGTGAPGNTIYF. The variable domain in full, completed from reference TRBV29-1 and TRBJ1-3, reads SAVISQKPSRDICQRGTSLTIQCQVDSQVTMMFWYRQQPGQSLTLIATANQGSEATYESGFVIDKFPISRPNLTFSTLTVSNMSPEDSSIYLCSVEGTGAPGNTIYFGEGSWLTVV.

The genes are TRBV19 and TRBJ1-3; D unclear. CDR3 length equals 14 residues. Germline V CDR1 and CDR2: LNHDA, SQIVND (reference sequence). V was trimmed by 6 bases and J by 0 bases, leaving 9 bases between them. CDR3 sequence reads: CASRPENSGNTIYF. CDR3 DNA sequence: TGTGCCAGTAGACCGGAGAACTCTGGAAACACCATATATTTT.